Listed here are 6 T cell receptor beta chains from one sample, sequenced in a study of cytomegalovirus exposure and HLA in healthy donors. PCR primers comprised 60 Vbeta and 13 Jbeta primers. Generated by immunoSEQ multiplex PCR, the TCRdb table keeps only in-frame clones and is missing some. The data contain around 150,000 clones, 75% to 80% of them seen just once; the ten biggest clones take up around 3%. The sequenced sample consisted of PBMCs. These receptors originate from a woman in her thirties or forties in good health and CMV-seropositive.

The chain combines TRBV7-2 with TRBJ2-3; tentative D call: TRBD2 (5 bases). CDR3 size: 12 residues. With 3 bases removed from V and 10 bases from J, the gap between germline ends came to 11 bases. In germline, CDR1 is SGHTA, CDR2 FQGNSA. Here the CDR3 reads CASSFPGSSQYF. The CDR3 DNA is TGTGCCAGCAGCTTCCCGGGATCCTCGCAGTATTTT.

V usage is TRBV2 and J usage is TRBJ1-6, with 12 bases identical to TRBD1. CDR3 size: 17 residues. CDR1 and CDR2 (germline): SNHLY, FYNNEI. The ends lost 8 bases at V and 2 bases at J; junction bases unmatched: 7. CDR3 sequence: CASRGTGGATYNSPLHF. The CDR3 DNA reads TGTGCCAGCCGGGGGACAGGGGGCGCAACCTATAATTCACCCCTCCACTTT. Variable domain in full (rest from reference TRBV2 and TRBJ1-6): EPEVTQTPSHQVTQMGQEVILRCVPISNHLYFYWYRQILGQKVEFLVSFYNNEISEKSEIFDDQFSVERPDGSNFTLKIRSTKLEDSAMYFCASRGTGGATYNSPLHFGNGTRLTVT.

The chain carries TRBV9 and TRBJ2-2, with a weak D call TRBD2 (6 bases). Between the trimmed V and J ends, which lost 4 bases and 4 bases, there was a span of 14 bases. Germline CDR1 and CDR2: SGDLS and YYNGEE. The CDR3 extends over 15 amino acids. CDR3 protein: CASSLTAGPTGELFF. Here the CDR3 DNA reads TGTGCCAGCAGCTTAACGGCGGGACCCACCGGGGAGCTGTTTTTT.

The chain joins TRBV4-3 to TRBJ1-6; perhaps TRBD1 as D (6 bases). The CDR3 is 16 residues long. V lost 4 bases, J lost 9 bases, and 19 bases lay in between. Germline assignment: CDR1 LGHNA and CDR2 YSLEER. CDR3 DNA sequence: TGCGCCAGCAGCCTGGACAGAAGTCTTTTAGGTTCACCCCTCCACTTT. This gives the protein CASSLDRSLLGSPLHF.

The CDR3 region has the DNA TGTGCCAGCGAAGGTGGGACGGGACAGCGTTACGAGCAGTACTTC. Translation: CASEGGTGQRYEQYF. The V call is TRBV7-2, the J call TRBJ2-7; 7 bases match TRBD1. Germline V gene lookup returns CDR1 SGHTA and CDR2 FQGNSA. With 8 bases clipped from V and 4 bases from J, the junction kept 14 bases outside the gene matches. The length of the CDR3 is 15 residues.

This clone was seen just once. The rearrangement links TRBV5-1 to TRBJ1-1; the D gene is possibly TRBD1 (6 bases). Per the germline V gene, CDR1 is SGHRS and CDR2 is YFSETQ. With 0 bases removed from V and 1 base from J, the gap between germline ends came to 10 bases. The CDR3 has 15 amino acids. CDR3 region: CASSLVGGTNTEAFF. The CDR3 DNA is TGCGCCAGCAGCTTGGTAGGGGGAACGAACACTGAAGCTTTCTTT.